This TCR beta chain stems from a study of T cell responses to AZD1222 COVID-19 vaccine. Study-wide results and caveats: Per reports, nearly half of all spike-specific TCRs target regions that are unmutated in variants. The number of AZD1222 recipients seropositive at baseline was only 5 to 7. Recipients of two AZD1222 doses showed rising Spike-specific TCR breadth and depth.

This CDR3 has 12 amino acids. The germline V and J ends were trimmed by 4 bases and 6 bases, with 7 bases remaining between them. Germline V lookup: CDR1 MNHEY, CDR2 SVGAGI. About this clone itself: The antigen is undetermined.

TCRdb's copy holds only in-frame clones and misses some; the assay was immunoSEQ multiplex PCR. In the table there are some 120,000 clones, approximately 92% of which are singletons. This sequence joins TRBV6-5 and TRBJ2-1; D remains unclear. The TCR comes from an adult who received the MenACWY meningococcal vaccine as a control. This sample comprised peripheral blood, obtained 28 days after the second dose of the MenACWY control vaccine. For the CDR3, the DNA is TGTGCCAGCAGTTCGACGGCCAATGAGCAGTTCTTC. Its translation is CASSSTANEQFF.